The source of this T cell receptor (beta chain) is a study of blood T cell repertoires in COVID-19. Those enrolled in Seattle joined during active infection and were followed longitudinally afterward. Authors' data handling: Cell counts per sample came from amplifying reference gene primers. The assay was immunoSEQ multiplex PCR, and TCRdb's table has in-frame clones only and misses some. From that table come the V and J calls and clone size; the DNA was used to work out D and trimming. This table has some 500,000 clones, less than 90% appearing once. The germline gives CDR1 LGHDT, CDR2 YNNKEL (reference sequence). The CDR3 extends over 15 amino acids. The V end lost 4 bases, the J end lost 4 bases, and 14 bases lay between the germline ends.

Sequenced material: peripheral blood. The rearrangement uses TRBV3-1 (or the pseudogene TRBV3-2) and TRBJ1-3; D not certain. This TCR was sampled from a woman in her fifties or sixties with COVID-19, enrolled during active disease. CDR3 sequence (DNA): TGTGCCAGCAGCCTGACACCAGGTAACGGAAACACCATATATTTT. The encoded protein is CASSLTPGNGNTIYF.